This TCR beta chain emerged from a study of cytomegalovirus exposure and HLA in healthy donors. Study-level findings and limits: The authors confirmed in vitro that a few CMV-associated chains were specific for CMV antigens. While the bulk of TCR sequences proved rare, some public TCRs turned up in many donors. A later analysis found most CMV-associated TCR beta chains apparently HLA-restricted.

Concerning this clone: Its antigen is not identified.

Germline V lookup: CDR1 GTSNPN, CDR2 SVGIG (reference sequence). The junction had 7 bases not matched to a gene; V was cut back by 1 base and J by 4 bases. The CDR3 runs 17 residues. In the PCR, 60 Vbeta and 13 Jbeta primers were used. The assay was immunoSEQ multiplex PCR, and TCRdb's table has in-frame clones only and misses some. The sample table sets out roughly 39,000 clones. The chain uses TRBV30 and TRBJ1-6; 10 bases align to TRBD1. The sequence came from a woman younger than 45 in good health and CMV-seropositive. The sequencing input was PBMCs. The CDR3 coding sequence is TGTGCCTGGAGTGCACGGACAGGGGGGGTGTATAATTCACCCCTCCACTTT. Its protein is CAWSARTGGVYNSPLHF.